This TCR beta chain was sequenced in a study of regulatory T cells in long-lasting Graves disease. This clonotype was seen many times. Its specificity is not known. The V segment lost 8 bases and the J segment 6 bases; nucleotides outside the gene matches: 16. This CDR3 has 16 residues. Noted time point: newly diagnosed GD, antithyroid drugs for less than 3 months. There was RNA extracted from PBMCs, and the TCR library was made from it. Patients hailed from an endocrinology department in Xi'an, China. Combining iRepertoire HTBI primers with Arm-PCR of CDR3 regions, the authors built TCR beta libraries. TCRdb re-called the multiplex PCR reads through MiXCR, storing one row per CDR3 protein. Seen here are 200,000 to 250,000 distinct CDR3 sequences, 20% to 25% observed once, and the top ten hold around 13%. Findings and limits, study-wide: Persistent Graves' patients showed less TCR diversity than newly diagnosed patients showed.

This TCR came from a female donor with Graves disease. Sequencing was performed on peripheral blood mononuclear cells (PBMCs), taken at new diagnosis, from a patient treated with antithyroid drugs. J is TRBJ2-7 and V is TRBV12-3 or TRBV12-4, with TRBD2 matching 10 bases. The CDR3 region has the DNA TGTGCCAGCCAGCGGTGGGTAGCGGGAGGATATGGCGAGCAGTACTTC. Protein sequence: CASQRWVAGGYGEQYF.